Below, 31 T cell receptor beta chains from the same sample are listed, as sequenced in a study of CXCR3-negative and CXCR3-positive naive CD8 T cells (dated by TCRdb to the late 2010s). Sequencing took place on a NextSeq 550. The Human TCR Profiling Kit (MiLaboratory) was used to make UMI-labeled 5' RACE TRB cDNA libraries. TCRdb reprocessed the reads and assigns one entry to each CDR3 protein sequence, leaving out DNA. This sample's table carries 75,000 to 100,000 distinct CDR3 sequences. The ten largest clones take up around 1.4% of the sample. Source material: naive CXCR3- CD8+ T cells from blood. The cell subset or site label for this specimen denotes: CD45RO-CCR7+CD27+CD95- naive CD8+ T cells lacking CXCR3 (TNR3-). The receptors here all came from a human donor in good health. Some clones in this sample may be carry-over from other donors' samples.

This sequence joins TRBV28 and TRBJ2-7; TCRdb's assignment of TRBD1 cannot be checked, as there is no DNA. This CDR3 comprises 11 residues. Germline loops: CDR1 MDHEN, CDR2 SYDVKM. This CDR3 is CAGGDSYEQYF. Drawing the rest from reference TRBV28 and TRBJ2-7, the complete variable domain is DVKVTQSSRYLVKRTGEKVFLECVQDMDHENMFWYRQDPGLGLRLIYFSYDVKMKEKGDIPEGYSVSREKKERFSLILESASTNQTSMYLCAGGDSYEQYFGPGTRLTVT.

V is TRBV27 and J is TRBJ2-7; as DNA is missing, the TRBD1 call by TCRdb cannot be tested. Germline V gives CDR1 MNHEY, CDR2 SMNVEV (reference sequence). The CDR3 totals 13 residues. The chain's CDR3 is CASSQVPPYEQYF.

The chain employs TRBV29-1 and TRBJ1-4; the D call from TCRdb, TRBD1, cannot be confirmed without DNA. Germline V gene sequence: CDR1 SQVTM, CDR2 ANQGSEA. This CDR3 is 14 amino acids long. The CDR3 reads CSVADRGESEKLFF.

The chain has TRBV12-3 or TRBV12-4 and TRBJ2-1; TCRdb selects TRBD2, and the lack of DNA leaves this call unchecked. The CDR3 has 15 amino acids. This CDR3 is CASSLGGPVYNEQFF.

The V and J genes are TRBV29-1 and TRBJ1-1; TCRdb designates TRBD1, a call that cannot be tested without DNA. Germline CDR1 is SQVTM and CDR2 is ANQGSEA. This CDR3 has 15 residues. Here the CDR3 reads CSVLPRADLNTEAFF.

V usage is TRBV7-8 and J usage is TRBJ2-7; TCRdb returns TRBD1, unconfirmable since there is no DNA. The CDR3 loop spans 14 amino acids. Looked up from germline, CDR1 is SGHVS and CDR2 is FQNEAQ. CDR3 region: CASSPGAVSYEQYF.

This chain uses TRBV12-3 or TRBV12-4 with TRBJ2-3. This CDR3 is built from 14 residues. The CDR3 sequence is CASSTIGGTDTQYF.

This sequence joins TRBV6-4 and TRBJ2-3; TCRdb indicates TRBD2, and absent DNA this call remains unverified. This CDR3 comprises 18 residues. Per germline, CDR1 MRHNA and CDR2 SNTAGT. CDR3 protein: CAPLTETSGKVNTDTQYF.

The V and J genes are TRBV7-9 and TRBJ2-3; TCRdb reports TRBD1, a call that lacks DNA to check it against. This CDR3 spans 16 amino acids. Germline CDR1 reads SEHNR; CDR2 reads FQNEAQ (reference sequence). This CDR3 is CASSHSGGESTDTQYF.

The chain links TRBV27 to TRBJ2-7; TCRdb calls TRBD1, which cannot be checked without DNA. The germline V gene has CDR1 MNHEY and CDR2 SMNVEV (reference sequence). The length of the CDR3 is 14 residues. The CDR3 protein is CASRSLDRANEQYF.

The chain joins TRBV9 to TRBJ2-3; TCRdb gives TRBD2 as the D gene, but with no DNA this cannot be confirmed. This CDR3 is 16 amino acids long. Germline CDR1 SGDLS, CDR2 YYNGEE. The CDR3 sequence: CASTVGIAEGTDTQYF.

V gene TRBV5-6 combines with J gene TRBJ2-1; TCRdb lists TRBD2, though no DNA is available to test this call. Germline V lookup: CDR1 SGHDT, CDR2 YYEEEE. The length of the CDR3 is 15 residues. CDR3 region: CASSLGAGGLNEQFF.

V gene TRBV29-1 combines with J gene TRBJ2-7. Germline CDR1 SQVTM, CDR2 ANQGSEA. This CDR3 is built from 14 residues. CDR3 in amino acids: CSVEDEGGFYEQYF.

The chain links TRBV29-1 to TRBJ2-1; the TRBD1 assignment by TCRdb is unverifiable without DNA. The CDR3 contains 13 residues. Germline CDR1 and CDR2: SQVTM and ANQGSEA. This CDR3 is CSVEVVGVNEQFF.

The V gene is TRBV7-3, the J gene TRBJ2-1; TCRdb calls TRBD2, which cannot be checked without DNA. Per the germline V gene, CDR1 is SGHTA and CDR2 is FQGTGA. This CDR3 comprises 13 residues. This chain's CDR3 is CASSAAVYNEQFF.

The rearrangement links TRBV11-2 to TRBJ1-1; the TCRdb D gene call, TRBD1, has no DNA to confirm it. CDR1 and CDR2 from the germline V gene are SGHAT and FQNNGV. This CDR3 has 16 amino acids. The CDR3 reads CASSSGTGTLNTEAFF.

The rearrangement joins TRBV7-6 to TRBJ2-5. The CDR3 loop spans 14 amino acids. Germline V gives CDR1 SGHVS, CDR2 FNYEAQ. The CDR3 loop reads CASSTDRNQETQYF.

The V and J genes are TRBV6-5 and TRBJ2-1; the TCRdb D gene call, TRBD1, has no DNA to confirm it. Germline loops: CDR1 MNHEY, CDR2 SVGAGI. The CDR3 has 14 amino acids. The CDR3 reads CASSYGTGRNEQFF.

This chain connects TRBV29-1 to TRBJ2-3; TCRdb returns TRBD1, unconfirmable since there is no DNA. CDR3 length equals 14 residues. Looked up from germline, CDR1 is SQVTM and CDR2 is ANQGSEA. This CDR3 is CSVEGQGPSDTQYF.

CDR3 region: CASSVAGGYGNTIYF. The chain carries TRBV9 and TRBJ1-3. Germline CDR1 is SGDLS and CDR2 is YYNGEE. The CDR3 extends over 15 amino acids.

This rearrangement joins TRBV7-3 to TRBJ1-4; TCRdb names TRBD1, which stays unverified in the absence of DNA. Germline lookup yields CDR1 SGHTA and CDR2 FQGTGA. The CDR3 is made up of 17 amino acids. CDR3 residues: CASSFARQGLTNEKLFF. Variable domain in full (rest from reference TRBV7-3 and TRBJ1-4): GAGVSQTPSNKVTEKGKYVELRCDPISGHTALYWYRQSLGQGPEFLIYFQGTGAADDSGLPNDRFFAVRPEGSVSTLKIQRTERGDSAVYLCASSFARQGLTNEKLFFGSGTQLSVL.

The CDR3: CASNKDKSGAQFF. The J gene is TRBJ2-1, the V gene TRBV28. The CDR3 runs 13 residues. Germline loops: CDR1 MDHEN, CDR2 SYDVKM.

The gene calls are TRBV10-3 and TRBJ2-3; TCRdb names TRBD2, which stays unverified in the absence of DNA. The V gene's germline CDR1 is ENHRY and CDR2 SYGVKD. This CDR3 region has 15 residues. CDR3 region: CAISETSGNTDTQYF.

The chain carries TRBV29-1 and TRBJ2-1. Germline-derived CDR1 and CDR2 are SQVTM and ANQGSEA. The CDR3 spans 12 residues. CDR3 loop: CSVATGYNEQFF.

The V and J genes are TRBV7-9 and TRBJ2-1; lacking DNA, the TRBD2 call made by TCRdb goes unchecked. The germline V gene has CDR1 SEHNR and CDR2 FQNEAQ (reference sequence). This CDR3 is 17 amino acids long. The CDR3 here is CASSPTLADSSYNEQFF.

The gene calls are TRBV29-1 and TRBJ2-7; TCRdb lists TRBD2, though no DNA is available to test this call. CDR1 and CDR2 from the germline V gene are SQVTM and ANQGSEA. CDR3 size: 14 residues. The CDR3 here is CSVEDPASGYEQYF.

Here the CDR3 reads CSVGTGDNYGYTF. The V and J genes are TRBV29-1 and TRBJ1-2; TCRdb reports TRBD1, a call that lacks DNA to check it against. Per the germline V gene, CDR1 is SQVTM and CDR2 is ANQGSEA. The CDR3 runs to 13 residues.

The rearrangement joins TRBV12-3 or TRBV12-4 to TRBJ2-1; TCRdb picks TRBD2, but there is no DNA to check that call. The CDR3 extends over 17 amino acids. This CDR3 reads CASSPDDLAGGHNEQFF.

The V and J genes are TRBV20-1 and TRBJ2-7; TCRdb picks TRBD1, but there is no DNA to check that call. This CDR3 region has 14 residues. Per the germline V gene, CDR1 is DFQATT and CDR2 is SNEGSKA (reference sequence). The CDR3 loop is CSARDLVRGYEQYF.

The chain employs TRBV10-3 and TRBJ2-7. The length of the CDR3 is 14 residues. In germline, CDR1 is ENHRY, CDR2 SYGVKD. The CDR3 here is CAISDGGTAYEQYF.

The chain couples TRBV29-1 to TRBJ2-7; TCRdb proposes TRBD1, but this gene call is untestable without DNA. CDR3 size: 14 residues. From germline, CDR1 is SQVTM and CDR2 ANQGSEA. The CDR3: CSVVHPDRAYEQYF.